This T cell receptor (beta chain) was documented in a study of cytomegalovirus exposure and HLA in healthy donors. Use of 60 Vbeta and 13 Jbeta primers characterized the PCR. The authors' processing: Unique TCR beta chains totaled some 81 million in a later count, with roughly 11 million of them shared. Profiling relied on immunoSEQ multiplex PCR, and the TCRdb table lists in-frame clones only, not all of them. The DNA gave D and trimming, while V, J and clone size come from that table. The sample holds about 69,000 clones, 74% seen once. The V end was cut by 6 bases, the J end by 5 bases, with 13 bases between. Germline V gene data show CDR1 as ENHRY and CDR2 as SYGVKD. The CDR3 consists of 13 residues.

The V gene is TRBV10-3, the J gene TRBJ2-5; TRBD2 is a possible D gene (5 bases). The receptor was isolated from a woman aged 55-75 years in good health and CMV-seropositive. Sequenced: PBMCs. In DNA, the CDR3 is TGTGCCATCAGCTCCGGACCGGGGGAGACCCAGTACTTC. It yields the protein CAISSGPGETQYF.